Only a few counts were recorded for the clone carrying this TCR beta chain. Its matching antigen is unknown. These data originate in a study of beta chain features in type 1 diabetes. Study outcomes and limitations: Moderate yet significant TCRB CDR3 shortening was seen in Type 1 diabetes patients in all four CD4+ subsets.

Trimming pared 6 bases from V and 2 bases from J, leaving 3 bases between. The germline gives CDR1 LGHNT, CDR2 FRNRAP. This CDR3 has 11 amino acids. The isolated RNA, all of it, was reverse transcribed, so expressed TCRB transcripts were what got sequenced. Profiled with immunoSEQ multiplex PCR; TCRdb holds only in-frame clones, not every one. The sample yields under 300,000 clones, roughly 16% seen once. This rearrangement joins TRBV12-5 to TRBJ2-3; D is unclear. The source of this sequence is a man aged 30-40 years with type 1 diabetes. The material sequenced was naive CD4+ T cells from blood. CDR3 protein: CASGYTDTQYF. In DNA form, the CDR3 reads TGTGCTAGTGGGTACACAGATACGCAGTATTTT.